This T cell receptor (beta chain) was observed in a study of Ad26.COV2.S vaccination and SARS-CoV-2 variants. Generated by immunoSEQ multiplex PCR, the TCRdb table keeps only in-frame clones and is missing some. The repertoire consists of about 350,000 clones, with more than 75% occurring once and the leading ten covering 3.3%. Note on this clone: The target antigen is unknown.

Study-level results: Similar non-spike TCR breadth was observed in recipients of vaccine and of placebo.

Noted treatment: approximately 18 received Ad26.COV2.S at low or high dose, single or two shots; about 5 received placebo; per-sample allocation not given. Sampling occurred on day 63 after the first vaccine or placebo injection. The input for sequencing was peripheral blood, taken in a trial of Ad26.COV2.S vaccine versus placebo. The receptor was derived from a person aged 18-60 years who received the Ad26.COV2.S COVID-19 vaccine or a placebo.

The DNA of the CDR3 is TGTGCCAGCAGTGATTCAGGGTTGGGTGGCAATGAGCAGTTCTTC. It codes for CASSDSGLGGNEQFF. The V gene is TRBV2, the J gene TRBJ2-1, with D possibly TRBD1 on 5 matching bases. The CDR3 has 15 residues. Germline CDR1 reads SNHLY; CDR2 reads FYNNEI. V was shortened by 3 bases and J by 6 bases, with 15 bases between the two germline ends.